What follows describes a single T cell receptor beta chain. The data originate from a study of shared clonotypes between healthy human individuals. The table came from immunoSEQ multiplex PCR; TCRdb's copy has only in-frame clones and leaves some out. Here the sample spans 2,500,000 or so clones, roughly 92% being singletons. The ends lost 7 bases at V and 2 bases at J; junction bases unmatched: 11. The CDR3 covers 15 residues. CDR1 and CDR2 from the germline V gene are WSHSY and SAAADI. The receptor comes from a man between 18 and 29 years old in good health. Sequenced sample: naive CD4+ T cells sorted from blood. The subset was: CD45RA+ positively selected. The chain is built from TRBV10-2 and TRBJ2-7; 7 bases line up with TRBD2. The CDR3 region is CASIPRRGGTYEQYF. In nucleotides, the CDR3 is TGCGCCAGCATCCCGAGAAGGGGAGGGACCTACGAGCAGTACTTC.